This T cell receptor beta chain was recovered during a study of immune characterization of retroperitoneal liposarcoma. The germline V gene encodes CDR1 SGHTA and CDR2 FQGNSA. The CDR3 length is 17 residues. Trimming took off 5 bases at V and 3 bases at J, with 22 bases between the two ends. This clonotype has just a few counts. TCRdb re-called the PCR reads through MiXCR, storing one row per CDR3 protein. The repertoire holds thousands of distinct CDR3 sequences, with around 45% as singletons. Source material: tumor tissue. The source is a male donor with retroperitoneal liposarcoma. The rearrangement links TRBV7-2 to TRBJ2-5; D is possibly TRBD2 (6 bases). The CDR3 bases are TGTGCCAGCAGCGTGCGAGCTGTCCGGGAGTTAGAAGAGACCCAGTACTTC. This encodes CASSVRAVRELEETQYF.